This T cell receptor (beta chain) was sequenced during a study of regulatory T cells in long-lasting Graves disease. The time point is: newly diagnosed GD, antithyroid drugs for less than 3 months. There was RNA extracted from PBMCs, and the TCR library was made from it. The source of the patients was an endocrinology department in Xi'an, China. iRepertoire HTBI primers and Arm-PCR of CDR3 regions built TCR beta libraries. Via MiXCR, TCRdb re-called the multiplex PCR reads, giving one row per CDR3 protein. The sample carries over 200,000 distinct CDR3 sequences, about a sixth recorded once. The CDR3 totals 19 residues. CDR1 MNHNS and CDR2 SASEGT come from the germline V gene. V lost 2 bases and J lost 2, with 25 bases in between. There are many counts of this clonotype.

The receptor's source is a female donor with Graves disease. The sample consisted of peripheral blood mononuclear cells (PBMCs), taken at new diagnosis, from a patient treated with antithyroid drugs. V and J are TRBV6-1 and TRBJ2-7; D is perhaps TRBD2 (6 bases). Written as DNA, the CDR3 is TGTGCCAGCAGTGAAATAACTAGTCCGGGACTGGGATGGACCTACGAGCAGTACTTC. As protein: CASSEITSPGLGWTYEQYF.